A single sample gave rise to the 28 T cell receptor beta chains below, sequenced in a study of T cells in localized non-small cell lung cancer (dated by TCRdb to 2020 to 2021). The library relied on the immunoSEQ multiplex PCR assay. The table was pulled from immuneACCESS by TCRdb, which kept in-frame rearrangements only. Such tables lose some clones; where checked, under half of the loss comes from unresolved V genes, and the rest has no known cause. The sample records 1,600 or so clones, 20% to 25% of which are singletons. The top ten hold around 10% of the sample. The starting material was lung tumor tissue, obtained before any cancer treatment. The receptor source for this set is a male donor older than 55 with stage I lung adenocarcinoma.

This rearrangement joins TRBV28 to TRBJ2-7; D is ambiguous. V was pared by 4 bases and J by 2 bases, with 6 bases between. The CDR3 length is 12 residues. From germline, CDR1 is MDHEN and CDR2 SYDVKM. The DNA of the CDR3 is TGTGCCAGCAGTTCGTCCCCCTACGAGCAGTACTTC. Amino acids: CASSSSPYEQYF.

CDR3 DNA: TGTGCCAGCAGTTACTCTAAGAACACTGAAGCTTTCTTT. As protein: CASSYSKNTEAFF. This chain uses TRBV6-8 with TRBJ1-1; D unclear. Germline V gene lookup returns CDR1 MNHGY and CDR2 SAAAGT. This CDR3 comprises 13 residues. V was shortened by 0 bases and J by 1 base, with 3 bases between the two germline ends.

This clone rates as medium-sized. The chain recombines TRBV11-3 with TRBJ2-7, with TRBD1 matching over 8 bases. The ends lost 5 bases at V and 0 bases at J; junction bases unmatched: 9. This CDR3 is 16 amino acids long. Germline values: CDR1 SGHNT, CDR2 YENEEA. The CDR3 here is CASSRDAGGVSYEQYF. The CDR3 DNA is TGTGCCAGCAGCCGAGACGCAGGGGGCGTCTCCTACGAGCAGTACTTC.

This clone ranks as medium-sized (0.01 to 0.1%). This sequence joins TRBV9 and TRBJ2-5; 9 positions agree with TRBD2. CDR1 and CDR2 from the germline V gene are SGDLS and YYNGEE. The CDR3 extends over 16 amino acids. V lost 4 bases to trimming and J lost 2 bases; unmatched junction nucleotides: 9. CDR3 nucleotide sequence: TGTGCCAGCAGCCCCCCCAGCGGGGGGCTACAAGAGACCCAGTACTTC. Its protein is CASSPPSGGLQETQYF.

The chain links TRBV11-1 to TRBJ2-2; 11 nucleotides match TRBD2. Germline V CDR1 and CDR2: SGHAT, FQDESV (reference sequence). V trimming: 6 bases; J trimming: 6 bases; junction bases outside the gene matches: 6. The CDR3 is 15 amino acids. CDR3 bases: TGTGCCAGCAGTCCGGGACTAGCGGCGGCCGGGGAGCTGTTTTTT. It codes for CASSPGLAAAGELFF. The full variable domain, completed using reference TRBV11-1 and TRBJ2-2, is EAEVAQSPRYKITEKSQAVAFWCDPISGHATLYWYRQILGQGPELLVQFQDESVVDDSQLPKDRFSAERLKGVDSTLKIQPAELGDSAMYLCASSPGLAAAGELFFGEGSRLTVL.

V is TRBV15 and J is TRBJ2-7; D not resolved. The CDR3 covers 16 residues. The V gene lost 5 bases and the J gene lost 3 bases, with 20 bases spanning the gap. Germline V gives CDR1 LNHNV, CDR2 YYDKDF (reference sequence). CDR3 nucleotide sequence: TGTGCCACCAGCCCCCAGTCTTTATTGGGCAGCTACGAGCAGTACTTC. This encodes CATSPQSLLGSYEQYF.

The chain couples TRBV30 to TRBJ2-6, with D possibly matching TRBD1 (6 bases). The length of the CDR3 is 15 residues. CDR1 and CDR2 (germline): GTSNPN, SVGIG (reference sequence). Trimming pared 2 bases from V and 4 bases from J, leaving 12 bases between. This CDR3 reads CAWSITGKGANVLTF. DNA for the CDR3: TGTGCCTGGAGTATCACAGGGAAAGGGGCCAACGTCCTGACTTTC.

This clone came up a few times. The gene calls are TRBV11-3 and TRBJ2-4, with 10 bases aligning to TRBD2. Trimming cost V 6 bases and J 0 bases; bases outside gene matches: 5. Germline V CDR1 and CDR2: SGHNT, YENEEA. The CDR3 runs 16 residues. Here the CDR3 DNA reads TGTGCCAGCAGGGCTAGCGGGGGTGGAGCCAAAAACATTCAGTACTTC. It yields the protein CASRASGGGAKNIQYF.

In its sample, this clone is medium-sized. CDR3 nucleotide sequence: TGTGCCAGCAGCCCCTCCCAGGACGGCTACACCTTC. This codes for CASSPSQDGYTF. J is TRBJ1-2 and V is TRBV28; D is unresolved. Trimming pared 6 bases from V and 8 bases from J, leaving 13 bases between. The CDR3 covers 12 residues. Germline CDR1 MDHEN, CDR2 SYDVKM.

The table lists this clone with a few counts. The rearrangement joins TRBV6-8 to TRBJ1-2; the match to TRBD1 covers 10 bases. V lost 6 bases to trimming and J lost 4 bases; unmatched junction nucleotides: 8. Germline lookup yields CDR1 MNHGY and CDR2 SAAAGT. This CDR3 comprises 15 residues. The CDR3 nucleotides are TGTGCCAGCAGCTACGACAGGGGGCAAAGCTATGGCTACACCTTC. This sequence encodes CASSYDRGQSYGYTF.

This chain connects TRBV9 to TRBJ1-2; 10 bases align to TRBD1. The V segment lost 3 bases and the J segment 4 bases; nucleotides outside the gene matches: 12. The germline gives CDR1 SGDLS, CDR2 YYNGEE. The CDR3 extends over 17 amino acids. The CDR3 protein is CASSARTGGYWSYGYTF. The CDR3 DNA follows: TGTGCCAGCAGCGCTAGGACAGGGGGTTATTGGTCCTATGGCTACACCTTC.

Judged by abundance, this clone is large. This chain links TRBV9 with TRBJ2-3; no reliable D call. Looked up from germline, CDR1 is SGDLS and CDR2 is YYNGEE. V was trimmed by 0 bases and J by 0 bases, leaving 11 bases between them. The CDR3 consists of 16 residues. The CDR3 DNA reads as TGTGCCAGCAGCGTAGCTTTGGCGACTAGCACAGATACGCAGTATTTT. Amino acids: CASSVALATSTDTQYF. Together with reference TRBV9 and TRBJ2-3, the CDR3 gives the full variable domain: DSGVTQTPKHLITATGQRVTLRCSPRSGDLSVYWYQQSLDQGLQFLIQYYNGEERAKGNILERFSAQQFPDLHSELNLSSLELGDSALYFCASSVALATSTDTQYFGPGTRLTVL.

The gene calls are TRBV19 and TRBJ1-1, with TRBD1 identical over 8 bases. The V segment lost 5 bases and the J segment 3 bases; nucleotides outside the gene matches: 2. In germline, CDR1 is LNHDA, CDR2 SQIVND (reference sequence). The CDR3 contains 13 residues. CDR3 in DNA: TGTGCCAGTAGTCAGGACAGGGACACTGAAGCTTTCTTT. Residues: CASSQDRDTEAFF.

The J gene is TRBJ2-1, the V gene TRBV5-1, with TRBD2 matching 11 bases. This CDR3 is built from 16 residues. Per the germline V gene, CDR1 is SGHRS and CDR2 is YFSETQ. V lost 4 bases, J lost 9 bases, and 12 bases stayed unmatched. For the CDR3, the DNA is TGCGCCAGCAGCCCCTTGACTAGCGGGGTGTCGCGTGAGCAGTTCTTC. Its translation: CASSPLTSGVSREQFF.

There are a few counts of this clone. The V call is TRBV5-1, the J call TRBJ2-5, with 10 bases that match TRBD2. The CDR3 is 15 residues long. V lost 5 bases, J lost 2 bases, and 6 bases stayed unmatched. The germline V gene has CDR1 SGHRS and CDR2 YFSETQ. CDR3 bases: TGCGCCAGCAGTTTCACAGCGGGGGGGCAAGAGACCCAGTACTTC. Translated, it gives CASSFTAGGQETQYF.

The J gene is TRBJ2-7, the V gene TRBV28; tentative D call: TRBD2 (7 bases). CDR1 and CDR2 (germline): MDHEN, SYDVKM. Trimming cost V 5 bases and J 4 bases, with 15 bases left between them. The CDR3 sequence is 14 residues long. The CDR3 protein is CASSTPAGAYEQYF. CDR3 in DNA: TGTGCCAGCAGTACCCCCGCGGGGGCGTACGAGCAGTACTTC.

The chain carries TRBV28 and TRBJ1-6; D is unclear. The CDR3 is 12 residues long. Germline-derived CDR1 and CDR2 are MDHEN and SYDVKM. Trimming pared 7 bases from V and 9 bases from J, leaving 10 bases between. The chain's CDR3 is CASKVYGSPLHF. The CDR3 nucleotides are TGTGCCAGCAAGGTATACGGTTCACCCCTCCACTTT.

By its share, this clone is large. The V call is TRBV11-3, the J call TRBJ2-3; the D gene could be TRBD1 or TRBD2 (6 bases each). The CDR3 totals 16 residues. Germline CDR1 reads SGHNT; CDR2 reads YENEEA. The V and J ends lost 3 bases and 4 bases respectively, with 17 bases between them. CDR3 residues: CASSFLPGAFADTQYF. The CDR3 DNA reads TGTGCCAGCAGCTTTCTCCCGGGGGCTTTTGCAGATACGCAGTATTTT. Supplemented by reference TRBV11-3 and TRBJ2-3, the full variable domain reads EAGVVQSPRYKIIEKKQPVAFWCNPISGHNTLYWYLQNLGQGPELLIRYENEEAVDDSQLPKDRFSAERLKGVDSTLKIQPAELGDSAVYLCASSFLPGAFADTQYFGPGTRLTVL.

The chain carries TRBV6-4 and TRBJ1-5, with 9 positions matching TRBD1. Losses at the gene ends were 5 bases for V and 2 bases for J; bases not matched to a gene: 7. CDR3 length equals 16 residues. Germline V gene data show CDR1 as MRHNA and CDR2 as SNTAGT. The CDR3 coding sequence is TGTGCCAGCAGTTATTACAGGGGGCTGGGCAATCAGCCCCAGCATTTT. Protein sequence: CASSYYRGLGNQPQHF.

This clone was seen a few times. The J gene is TRBJ2-5, the V gene TRBV30; TRBD1 agrees at 8 bases. Germline trimming cut 1 base from V and 4 bases from J; bases unmatched to any gene: 2. Germline V lookup: CDR1 GTSNPN, CDR2 SVGIG (reference sequence). The CDR3 runs 13 residues. In nucleotides, the CDR3 is TGTGCCTGGAGTGCAGGGGGCGGAGAGACCCAGTACTTC. It translates to CAWSAGGGETQYF.

The genes are TRBV6-8 and TRBJ2-2; no clear D gene. With 4 bases removed from V and 4 bases from J, the gap between germline ends came to 7 bases. Germline V lookup: CDR1 MNHGY, CDR2 SAAAGT. The CDR3 runs to 13 residues. The CDR3 DNA sequence: TGTGCCAGCAGTTTGAGGAGCACCGGGGAGCTGTTTTTT. Its protein is CASSLRSTGELFF.

This clone was recorded a few times. J is TRBJ1-2 and V is TRBV9; TRBD1 aligns across 10 bases. The germline CDR1 and CDR2 sequences are SGDLS and YYNGEE. V lost 3 bases and J lost 7; bases outside the gene matches: 9. CDR3 length equals 15 residues. CDR3: CASSGSDRGHFGYTF. CDR3 nucleotide sequence: TGTGCCAGCAGCGGCTCAGACAGGGGGCACTTTGGCTACACCTTC.

This clone was seen a single time. The chain carries TRBV25-1 and TRBJ1-1, with D unresolved. Trimming took 1 base from V and 4 from J, leaving 10 bases between them. In germline, CDR1 is MGHDK, CDR2 SYGVNS. The CDR3 consists of 14 residues. The CDR3 DNA sequence: TGTGCCAGCAGTGAATTAGAGGGAGGCACTGAAGCTTTCTTT. This codes for CASSELEGGTEAFF.

This clone has only a few counts. The V and J genes are TRBV6-8 and TRBJ2-7; 7 bases agree with TRBD2. The length of the CDR3 is 15 residues. The germline V gene encodes CDR1 MNHGY and CDR2 SAAAGT. V dropped 4 bases and J dropped 0; count of bases not matched to a gene: 6. CDR3 protein: CASSLGTMSSYEQYF. CDR3 sequence (DNA): TGTGCCAGCAGTTTAGGGACTATGAGCTCCTACGAGCAGTACTTC.

The V call is TRBV30, the J call TRBJ1-1, with D unresolved. CDR1 is GTSNPN and CDR2 is SVGIG in the germline V gene (reference sequence). Trimming cost V 2 bases and J 3 bases, with 4 bases left between them. The CDR3 contains 11 residues. In nucleotides, the CDR3 is TGTGCCTGGAGTATTTACACTGAAGCTTTCTTT. This codes for CAWSIYTEAFF.

By share, this clone counts as medium-sized. The CDR3 loop is CASSRQGSSGANVLTF. CDR3 nucleotides: TGCGCCAGCAGCAGGCAGGGAAGCTCTGGGGCCAACGTCCTGACTTTC. The chain joins TRBV4-1 to TRBJ2-6, with D perhaps TRBD1 (5 bases). V lost 5 bases to trimming and J lost 0 bases, with 11 bases between them. Germline V CDR1 and CDR2: MGHRA, YSYEKL. The CDR3 extends over 16 amino acids.

This clone is labeled large. The chain carries TRBV19 and TRBJ1-1; D perhaps matches TRBD1 (6 bases). V was clipped by 4 bases and J by 6 bases, with 9 bases between them. Germline V gene data show CDR1 as LNHDA and CDR2 as SQIVND (reference sequence). The CDR3 runs 12 residues. Here the CDR3 DNA reads TGTGCCAGTAGTAACAGGGTATCTGAAGCTTTCTTT. It encodes CASSNRVSEAFF. The variable domain in full, completed from reference TRBV19 and TRBJ1-1, reads DGGITQSPKYLFRKEGQNVTLSCEQNLNHDAMYWYRQDPGQGLRLIYYSQIVNDFQKGDIAEGYSVSREKKESFPLTVTSAQKNPTAFYLCASSNRVSEAFFGQGTRLTVV.

This chain joins TRBV19 and TRBJ1-1; tentative D call: TRBD1 (5 bases). This CDR3 has 14 residues. The V and J ends lost 6 bases and 0 bases respectively, with 11 bases between them. Germline V lookup: CDR1 LNHDA, CDR2 SQIVND (reference sequence). CDR3 protein: CASRRQRVNTEAFF. The DNA for the CDR3 is TGTGCCAGTAGAAGACAGAGAGTGAACACTGAAGCTTTCTTT.